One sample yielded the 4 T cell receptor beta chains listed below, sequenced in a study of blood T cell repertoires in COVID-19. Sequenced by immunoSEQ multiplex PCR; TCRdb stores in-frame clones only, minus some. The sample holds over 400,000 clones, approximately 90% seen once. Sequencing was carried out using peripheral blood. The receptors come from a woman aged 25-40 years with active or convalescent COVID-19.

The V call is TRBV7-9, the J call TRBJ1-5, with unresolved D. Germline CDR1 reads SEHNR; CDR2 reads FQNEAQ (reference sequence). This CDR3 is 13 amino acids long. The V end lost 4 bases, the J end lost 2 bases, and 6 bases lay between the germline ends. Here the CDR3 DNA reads TGTGCCAGCAGCTCCTCCGGCAATCAGCCCCAGCATTTT. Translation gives CASSSSGNQPQHF.

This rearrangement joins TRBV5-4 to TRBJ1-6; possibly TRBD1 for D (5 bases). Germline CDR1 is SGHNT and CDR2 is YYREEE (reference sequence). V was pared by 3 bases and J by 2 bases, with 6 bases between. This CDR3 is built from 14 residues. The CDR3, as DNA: TGTGCCAGCAGCTCCAGGGCCTATAATTCACCCCTCCACTTT. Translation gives CASSSRAYNSPLHF.

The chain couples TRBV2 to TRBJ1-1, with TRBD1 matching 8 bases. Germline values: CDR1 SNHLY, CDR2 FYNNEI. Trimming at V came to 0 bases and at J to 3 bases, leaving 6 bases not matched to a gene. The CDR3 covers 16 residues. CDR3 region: CASSEAGQELDTEAFF. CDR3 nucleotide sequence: TGTGCCAGCAGTGAAGCGGGACAGGAATTGGACACTGAAGCTTTCTTT.

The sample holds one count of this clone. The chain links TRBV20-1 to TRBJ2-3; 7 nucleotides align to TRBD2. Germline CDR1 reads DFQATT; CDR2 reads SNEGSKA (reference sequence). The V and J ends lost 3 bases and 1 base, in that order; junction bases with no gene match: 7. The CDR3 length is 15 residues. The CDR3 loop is CSASRWGGGTDTQYF. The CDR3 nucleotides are TGCAGTGCTAGTCGGTGGGGGGGAGGCACAGATACGCAGTATTTT.